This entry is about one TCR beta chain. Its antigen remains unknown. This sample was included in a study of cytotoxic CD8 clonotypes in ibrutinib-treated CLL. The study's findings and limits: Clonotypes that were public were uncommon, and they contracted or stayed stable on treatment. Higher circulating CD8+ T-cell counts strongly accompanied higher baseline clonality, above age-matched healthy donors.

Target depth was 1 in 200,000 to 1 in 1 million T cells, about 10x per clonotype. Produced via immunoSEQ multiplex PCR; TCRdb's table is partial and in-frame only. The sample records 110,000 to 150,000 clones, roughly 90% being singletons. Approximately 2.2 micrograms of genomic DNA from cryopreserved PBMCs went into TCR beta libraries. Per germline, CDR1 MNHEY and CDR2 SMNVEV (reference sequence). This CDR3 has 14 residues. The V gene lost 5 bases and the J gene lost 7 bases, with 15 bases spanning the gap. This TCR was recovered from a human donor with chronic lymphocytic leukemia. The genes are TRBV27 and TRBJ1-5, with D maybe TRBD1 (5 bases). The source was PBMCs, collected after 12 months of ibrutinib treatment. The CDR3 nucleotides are TGTGCCAGCAGTCCGCTGGGGGGTGGCCAGCCCCAGCATTTT. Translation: CASSPLGGGQPQHF.